The 30 T cell receptor beta chains presented below share a single source sample, sequenced in a study of a mutant IDH1 vaccine in newly diagnosed glioma. Time point of the sample: week 35, safety follow-up. Doses consisted of 300 ug of mutant IDH1 20-mer peptide each, paired with topical imiquimod. For these TCRs, the target antigens are not known. Method: immunoSEQ multiplex PCR; TCRdb's copy keeps in-frame clones and lacks some. The table shows some 60,000 clones, with more than 80% occurring only once. Sequenced material: PBMCs, taken from a glioma patient whose treatment included an IDH1 peptide vaccine. All receptors come from a man in his forties with glioma.

This chain connects TRBV20-1 to TRBJ1-1; perhaps TRBD1 as D (5 bases). CDR1 is DFQATT, CDR2 SNEGSKA, per germline (reference sequence). V lost 5 bases and J lost 9, with 13 bases in between. There are 11 residues in the CDR3. CDR3 amino acids: CSAEVTDQAFF. The CDR3 DNA is TGCAGTGCTGAAGTGACAGACCAAGCTTTCTTT.

The chain uses TRBV19 and TRBJ2-1, with D possibly being TRBD1 or TRBD2 (6 bases each). The CDR3 totals 13 residues. CDR1 and CDR2 from the germline V gene are LNHDA and SQIVND (reference sequence). V was clipped by 8 bases and J by 6 bases, with 14 bases between them. The DNA for the CDR3 is TGTGCCAGTCGACTGGGGGGCGGCAATGAGCAGTTCTTC. It codes for CASRLGGGNEQFF.

This clone was counted between two and nine times. The rearrangement uses TRBV9 and TRBJ1-1; 12 nucleotides match TRBD1. Germline assignment: CDR1 SGDLS and CDR2 YYNGEE. The CDR3 is 17 amino acids. J lost 0 bases, V lost 0 bases, and 3 bases had no gene match. This chain's CDR3 is CASSVGGQGAVNTEAFF. CDR3 bases: TGTGCCAGCAGCGTAGGGGGACAGGGGGCGGTGAACACTGAAGCTTTCTTT.

This chain uses TRBV18 with TRBJ1-1, with TRBD1 identical over 9 bases. The CDR3 sequence is 16 residues long. With V trimmed by 6 bases and J by 0 bases, 8 bases remained unmatched. The germline CDR1 and CDR2 sequences are KGHSH and LQKENI. The CDR3 DNA follows: TGTGCCAGCTCCGGATCACAGGGGGCGATGAACACTGAAGCTTTCTTT. The encoded protein is CASSGSQGAMNTEAFF.

V is TRBV4-1 and J is TRBJ1-6; TRBD1 matches at 9 bases. The CDR3 length is 16 residues. CDR1 and CDR2 (germline): MGHRA, YSYEKL. Unmatched junction bases numbered 6, after V lost 2 bases and J lost 7 bases. The CDR3 DNA follows: TGCGCCAGCAGCCAATCTGCCGACAGGGGGAATTCACCCCTCCACTTT. It specifies CASSQSADRGNSPLHF.

The chain couples TRBV13 to TRBJ2-5, with a tentative D call TRBD1 (6 bases). Trimming took off 5 bases at V and 1 base at J, with 17 bases between the two ends. The length of the CDR3 is 16 residues. The V gene's germline CDR1 is PRHDT and CDR2 FYEKMQ (reference sequence). The DNA for the CDR3 is TGTGCCAGCAGCCCTAAGACAGGTCTTACCCAAGAGACCCAGTACTTC. It encodes CASSPKTGLTQETQYF.

The chain combines TRBV7-2 with TRBJ1-4, with unresolved D. The CDR3 is made up of 16 amino acids. Trimming shortened V by 2 bases and J by 0 bases, and 10 bases separated the two germline ends. CDR1 SGHTA and CDR2 FQGNSA come from the germline V gene. CDR3 coding DNA: TGTGCCAGCAGCTTAAGGAGCCCGTCAACTAATGAAAAACTGTTTTTT. This translates into CASSLRSPSTNEKLFF.

The chain carries TRBV2 and TRBJ2-3, with 8 bases matching TRBD2. The CDR3 sequence is 15 residues long. Germline V gene sequence: CDR1 SNHLY, CDR2 FYNNEI. J was trimmed by 1 base and V by 7 bases; bases with no gene match: 7. Here the CDR3 DNA reads TGTGCCAGCAATCTACTTAGCGGGGGCACAGATACGCAGTATTTT. It translates to CASNLLSGGTDTQYF.

The rearrangement joins TRBV18 to TRBJ2-2, with a tentative D call TRBD2 (6 bases). Germline lookup yields CDR1 KGHSH and CDR2 LQKENI. V lost 3 bases, J lost 3 bases, and 14 bases lay in between. The CDR3 consists of 16 residues. Here the CDR3 reads CASSPLLARDTGELFF. CDR3 DNA: TGTGCCAGCTCACCCCTACTAGCTCGGGACACCGGGGAGCTGTTTTTT. Combining the CDR3 with reference TRBV18 and TRBJ2-2 gives the whole variable domain NAGVMQNPRHLVRRRGQEARLRCSPMKGHSHVYWYRQLPEEGLKFMVYLQKENIIDESGMPKERFSAEFPKEGPSILRIQQVVRGDSAAYFCASSPLLARDTGELFFGEGSRLTVL.

This sequence joins TRBV6-6 and TRBJ1-4, with D possibly being TRBD1 (5 bases). From germline, CDR1 is MNHNY and CDR2 SVGAGI (reference sequence). This CDR3 region has 15 residues. Trimming took off 5 bases at V and 8 bases at J, with 18 bases between the two ends. CDR3 coding DNA: TGTGCCAGCAGTCCTTTCGGGGGAGTTGAGGAAAAACTGTTTTTT. It translates to CASSPFGGVEEKLFF.

This chain uses TRBV23-1 with TRBJ2-3, with D perhaps matching TRBD2 (6 bases). TRBV23-1 qualifies as an ORF whose function is uncertain. The CDR3 contains 14 residues. V was cut by 4 bases and J by 0 bases, with 8 bases left in between. CDR3 in amino acids: CASSRRDSTDTQYF. DNA for the CDR3: TGCGCCAGCAGTCGGCGGGACAGCACAGATACGCAGTATTTT.

This chain links TRBV19 with TRBJ2-2; 13 positions match TRBD2. CDR1 and CDR2 from the germline V gene are LNHDA and SQIVND (reference sequence). The CDR3 contains 16 residues. The V segment lost 5 bases and the J segment 4 bases; nucleotides outside the gene matches: 4. The CDR3: CASSLLAGGPTGELFF. DNA for the CDR3: TGTGCCAGTAGTCTACTAGCGGGAGGGCCCACCGGGGAGCTGTTTTTT.

This chain connects TRBV5-6 to TRBJ2-1; TRBD2 matches at 11 bases. Unmatched junction bases numbered 8, after V lost 2 bases and J lost 7 bases. Germline CDR1 reads SGHDT; CDR2 reads YYEEEE. CDR3 length: 16 amino acids. The CDR3: CASSLVRLAGQNEQFF. In nucleotides, the CDR3 is TGTGCCAGCAGCTTAGTTAGACTAGCGGGACAAAATGAGCAGTTCTTC.

J is TRBJ2-1 and V is TRBV27; 8 bases agree with TRBD2. The CDR3 contains 14 residues. V lost 6 bases and J lost 5; bases outside the gene matches: 6. The germline V gene encodes CDR1 MNHEY and CDR2 SMNVEV (reference sequence). This CDR3 is CASRSGGVNNEQFF. CDR3 DNA: TGTGCCAGCAGGTCGGGGGGGGTCAACAATGAGCAGTTCTTC.

The chain uses TRBV7-9 and TRBJ2-1; D is uncertain. The germline V and J ends were trimmed by 3 bases and 5 bases, with 14 bases remaining between them. Germline lookup yields CDR1 SEHNR and CDR2 FQNEAQ (reference sequence). The CDR3 has 15 amino acids. This chain's CDR3 is CASSFQGGRNNEQFF. Here the CDR3 DNA reads TGTGCCAGCAGCTTCCAAGGTGGGCGGAACAATGAGCAGTTCTTC. Variable domain in full (rest from reference TRBV7-9 and TRBJ2-1): DTGVSQNPRHKITKRGQNVTFRCDPISEHNRLYWYRQTLGQGPEFLTYFQNEAQLEKSRLLSDRFSAERPKGSFSTLEIQRTEQGDSAMYLCASSFQGGRNNEQFFGPGTRLTVL.

The V call is TRBV4-3, the J call TRBJ2-3; 12 bases are shared with TRBD2. The germline gives CDR1 LGHNA, CDR2 YSLEER. The CDR3 sequence is 19 residues long. Trimming cost V 0 bases and J 1 base; bases outside gene matches: 8. CDR3 sequence: CASSQENTGTSGRTDTQYF. CDR3 nucleotides: TGCGCCAGCAGCCAAGAAAACACAGGGACTAGCGGGCGCACAGATACGCAGTATTTT.

The CDR3 DNA follows: TGTGCCAGCAGCGTCCAAAGTACCACAGGGACCCAGTACTTC. This sequence encodes CASSVQSTTGTQYF. The chain has TRBV7-9 and TRBJ2-5; the D gene is possibly TRBD1 (5 bases). The germline CDR1 and CDR2 sequences are SEHNR and FQNEAQ (reference sequence). This CDR3 contains 14 residues. Trimming stripped 5 bases from V and 7 bases from J, with 17 bases between.

The genes are TRBV7-2 and TRBJ1-2, with 8 bases lining up with TRBD1. The V segment lost 1 base and the J segment 4 bases; nucleotides outside the gene matches: 5. Germline values: CDR1 SGHTA, CDR2 FQGNSA. CDR3 length: 15 residues. The CDR3 DNA reads as TGTGCCAGCAGCTTAGTCCAGGGGGCCGGCTATGGCTACACCTTC. It is translated as CASSLVQGAGYGYTF. The full variable domain, in which reference TRBV7-2 and TRBJ1-2 provide the parts outside the CDR3, is GAGVSQSPSNKVTEKGKDVELRCDPISGHTALYWYRQSLGQGLEFLIYFQGNSAPDKSGLPSDRFSAERTGGSVSTLTIQRTQQEDSAVYLCASSLVQGAGYGYTFGSGTRLTVV.

The chain joins TRBV6-5 to TRBJ1-2, with 8 positions matching TRBD1. CDR3 length equals 15 residues. Germline V gives CDR1 MNHEY, CDR2 SVGAGI. The ends lost 5 bases at V and 0 bases at J; junction bases unmatched: 5. Written as DNA, the CDR3 is TGTGCCAGCAGTAGAGACAGGGGAGCTAACTATGGCTACACCTTC. It translates to CASSRDRGANYGYTF.

This chain links TRBV4-1 with TRBJ2-5; 7 bases match TRBD1. Germline CDR1 MGHRA, CDR2 YSYEKL. The CDR3 length is 14 residues. V gave up 2 bases and J gave up 3 bases; unmatched junction bases: 3. CDR3 amino acids: CASSQPGTEETQYF. Here the CDR3 DNA reads TGCGCCAGCAGCCAACCTGGGACAGAAGAGACCCAGTACTTC.

This rearrangement joins TRBV30 to TRBJ1-2; TRBD1 agrees at 8 bases. J was trimmed by 6 bases and V by 1 base; bases with no gene match: 4. This CDR3 is 13 amino acids long. The germline V gene encodes CDR1 GTSNPN and CDR2 SVGIG (reference sequence). The DNA for the CDR3 is TGTGCCTGGAGTGCAGGACAGGGTGATGGCTACACCTTC. Translation gives CAWSAGQGDGYTF.

The genes are TRBV5-1 and TRBJ2-5, with TRBD1 matching 7 bases. With 4 bases clipped from V and 1 base from J, the junction kept 7 bases outside the gene matches. The CDR3 extends over 15 amino acids. Per the germline V gene, CDR1 is SGHRS and CDR2 is YFSETQ. The DNA of the CDR3 is TGCGCCAGCAGCCCGGACAGGTTGCCCCAAGAGACCCAGTACTTC. It is translated as CASSPDRLPQETQYF.

This clone has a single count. This chain connects TRBV18 to TRBJ1-1; 11 bases line up with TRBD1. With 4 bases clipped from V and 5 bases from J, the junction kept 3 bases outside the gene matches. Germline V gene lookup returns CDR1 KGHSH and CDR2 LQKENI. The CDR3 runs 14 residues. Here the CDR3 reads CASSLGTGGTEAFF. The CDR3 DNA is TGTGCCAGCTCACTAGGGACAGGGGGGACTGAAGCTTTCTTT. Full variable domain (outside the CDR3, taken from reference TRBV18 and TRBJ1-1): NAGVMQNPRHLVRRRGQEARLRCSPMKGHSHVYWYRQLPEEGLKFMVYLQKENIIDESGMPKERFSAEFPKEGPSILRIQQVVRGDSAAYFCASSLGTGGTEAFFGQGTRLTVV.

The chain joins TRBV5-4 to TRBJ2-1; D perhaps matches TRBD2 (6 bases). CDR1 is SGHNT, CDR2 YYREEE, per germline (reference sequence). V was trimmed by 5 bases and J by 0 bases, leaving 9 bases between them. The CDR3 consists of 14 residues. The CDR3 nucleotides are TGTGCCAGCAGTAGCGGAGGCTCCTACAATGAGCAGTTCTTC. It codes for CASSSGGSYNEQFF.

The chain has TRBV6-5 and TRBJ1-5, with TRBD1 matching 7 bases. J gave up 3 bases and V 6 bases, and 8 bases lay outside the gene matches. The CDR3 is 15 amino acids. From germline, CDR1 is MNHEY and CDR2 SVGAGI. The chain's CDR3 is CASRSRGVDNQPQHF. As DNA, the CDR3 is TGTGCCAGCAGATCCAGGGGGGTTGACAATCAGCCCCAGCATTTT.

The chain is built from TRBV7-2 and TRBJ2-1; 12 bases match TRBD2. This CDR3 is 19 amino acids long. The trim removed 0 bases at V and 9 bases at J, leaving 15 bases unmatched. Germline lookup yields CDR1 SGHTA and CDR2 FQGNSA. This CDR3 reads CASSLATWSRLAGVVEQFF. CDR3 sequence (DNA): TGTGCCAGCAGCTTAGCGACTTGGTCACGACTAGCGGGAGTAGTTGAGCAGTTCTTC.

V and J are TRBV6-6 and TRBJ2-2; TRBD1 matches 9 bases. V lost 7 bases, J lost 1 base, and 4 bases stayed unmatched. The germline gives CDR1 MNHNY, CDR2 SVGAGI (reference sequence). This CDR3 is built from 15 residues. DNA for the CDR3: TGTGCCAGCAACAACAGGGGGCTGAACACCGGGGAGCTGTTTTTT. It specifies CASNNRGLNTGELFF.

In this sample, this clone turned up once. The chain uses TRBV5-5 and TRBJ2-5, with D maybe TRBD1 (6 bases). The CDR3 length is 18 residues. V gave up 0 bases and J gave up 1 base, with 19 bases separating them. Germline loops: CDR1 SGHKS, CDR2 YYEKEE (reference sequence). The CDR3 nucleotides are TGTGCCAGCAGCTTGGGGGGGTACAGGGAACGGCCCCAAGAGACCCAGTACTTC. Residues: CASSLGGYRERPQETQYF.

This sequence joins TRBV2 and TRBJ2-5; the match to TRBD2 covers 12 bases. The germline V gene encodes CDR1 SNHLY and CDR2 FYNNEI. With 1 base clipped from V and 2 bases from J, the junction kept 2 bases outside the gene matches. This CDR3 has 16 residues. The CDR3 DNA follows: TGTGCCAGCAGTGAAGGTCTAGCGGGAGGGCAAGAGACCCAGTACTTC. It specifies CASSEGLAGGQETQYF.

CDR3 nucleotide sequence: TGTGCCAGCAGCTTGACGGACAATCAGCCCCAGCATTTT. Translating gives CASSLTDNQPQHF. The gene calls are TRBV7-9 and TRBJ1-5; D unclear. The V and J ends lost 3 bases and 3 bases respectively, with 6 bases between them. This CDR3 spans 13 amino acids. Germline-derived CDR1 and CDR2 are SEHNR and FQNEAQ (reference sequence).